The sample holds a few counts of the clone carrying this T cell receptor (beta chain). TCR beta CDR3 regions were amplified from RNA. HTBI primers were employed in a first-round RT-PCR of the TCR CDR3. TCRdb analysed the multiplex PCR reads with MiXCR anew, one entry per CDR3 protein. The sample holds about 180,000 distinct CDR3 sequences, roughly 9.4% seen once. These data originate in a study of T cells in Graves' hyperthyroidism and ophthalmopathy. V shed 0 bases and J shed 5 bases, with 14 bases lying between them. Germline V gives CDR1 SGDLS, CDR2 YYNGEE. CDR3 size: 15 residues. This TCR derives from a woman aged 18-30 years with Graves' hyperthyroidism that later progressed to Graves' ophthalmopathy. The rearrangement joins TRBV9 to TRBJ2-5, with D perhaps matching TRBD2 (5 bases). The sequenced material came from blood. The CDR3 region is CASSVEEALGETQYF. The CDR3, as DNA: TGTGCCAGCAGCGTAGAGGAGGCCCTCGGGGAGACCCAGTACTTC.